This T cell receptor beta chain emerged from a study of Ad26.COV2.S vaccination and SARS-CoV-2 variants. Regarding the study as a whole: The study found higher spike-specific TCR breadth in vaccine than placebo recipients.

This CDR3 has 11 amino acids. Germline V gene sequence: CDR1 SQVTM, CDR2 ANQGSEA. Trimming left V 4 bases short and J 6 bases short, with 10 bases between. On this clone itself: What it binds is not known.

The treatment is: some 20 received Ad26.COV2.S at low or high dose, single or two shots; a few received placebo; per-sample allocation not given. Repertoires come from day 63 after the first vaccine or placebo injection. Sequencing was performed with immunoSEQ multiplex PCR; in TCRdb, only in-frame clones are kept and a portion is missing. This sample has roughly 320,000 clones; around 86% occur once, and the top ten carry around 3.5%. The material sequenced was peripheral blood, taken in a trial of Ad26.COV2.S vaccine versus placebo. This rearrangement joins TRBV29-1 to TRBJ2-7, with D hard to call. The TCR was taken from a person aged 18-65 years who received the Ad26.COV2.S COVID-19 vaccine or a placebo. The CDR3 DNA reads as TGCAGCGTTGGGGCCCGAGCCGAGCAGTACTTC. Protein sequence: CSVGARAEQYF.